The 7 T cell receptor beta chains below come from one sample, sequenced in a study of shared clonotypes between healthy human individuals. Generated by immunoSEQ multiplex PCR, the TCRdb table keeps only in-frame clones and is missing some. Of a few million clones in the sample, around 90% are singletons; the top ten hold roughly 0.13%. The specimen sequenced was naive CD4+ T cells sorted from blood. Subset in this sample: CD45RA+ positively selected. Source of these receptors: a man aged 18 to 29 in good health.

V is TRBV5-1 and J is TRBJ1-2; a possible D gene is TRBD1 (5 bases). The germline gives CDR1 SGHRS, CDR2 YFSETQ. V gave up 0 bases and J gave up 8 bases, with 17 bases separating them. This CDR3 is 15 amino acids long. In DNA form, the CDR3 reads TGCGCCAGCAGCTTGGCCGCGACGTCTGACAGAGGCTACACCTTC. Translating it yields CASSLAATSDRGYTF.

This clone has just one count. This rearrangement joins TRBV5-1 to TRBJ2-2; 7 nucleotides agree with TRBD1. Unmatched junction bases numbered 3, after V lost 2 bases and J lost 2 bases. CDR1 is SGHRS, CDR2 YFSETQ, per germline. CDR3 length equals 15 residues. The CDR3 protein is CASSFDRVNTGELFF. DNA of the CDR3: TGCGCCAGCAGCTTTGACAGGGTAAACACCGGGGAGCTGTTTTTT.

The V and J genes are TRBV10-3 and TRBJ2-2; D may be TRBD1 (5 bases). CDR3 size: 12 residues. Trimming took 10 bases from V and 6 from J, leaving 12 bases between them. CDR1 ENHRY and CDR2 SYGVKD come from the germline V gene. The CDR3 is CATTGIAGELFF. The CDR3 coding sequence is TGTGCCACCACAGGAATCGCCGGGGAGCTGTTTTTT.

The J gene is TRBJ1-2, the V gene TRBV10-3; perhaps TRBD1 as D (6 bases). V was cut by 5 bases and J by 6 bases, with 7 bases left in between. CDR3 length equals 11 residues. Germline CDR1 ENHRY, CDR2 SYGVKD. The CDR3 nucleotides read TGTGCCATCAGTCGGACAGATGGCTACACCTTC. As protein: CAISRTDGYTF.

The chain links TRBV5-1 to TRBJ2-1; D is uncertain. In germline, CDR1 is SGHRS, CDR2 YFSETQ. CDR3 length equals 14 residues. V gave up 0 bases and J gave up 7 bases, with 11 bases separating them. The CDR3 protein is CASSLGSAANEQFF. The CDR3 nucleotides are TGCGCCAGCAGCTTGGGTTCAGCAGCAAATGAGCAGTTCTTC.

V gene TRBV7-9 combines with J gene TRBJ2-2; 9 bases fit TRBD1. V lost 7 bases and J lost 3; bases outside the gene matches: 9. CDR1 and CDR2 (germline): SEHNR, FQNEAQ (reference sequence). CDR3 length: 16 amino acids. The CDR3 DNA reads TGTGCCAGCAATAACCGCTGGACAGGGGACACCGGGGAGCTGTTTTTT. It translates to CASNNRWTGDTGELFF.

This clone was detected only once. The chain joins TRBV11-2 to TRBJ2-4; D may be TRBD1 or TRBD2 (5 bases each). Germline assignment: CDR1 SGHAT and CDR2 FQNNGV. V dropped 5 bases and J dropped 0 bases, with 11 bases sitting between them. This CDR3 comprises 15 residues. CDR3 bases: TGTGCCAGCAGCATGGGACGCCTAGCCAAAAACATTCAGTACTTC. Its translation: CASSMGRLAKNIQYF.